This entry concerns a single TCR beta chain. This clone's antigen is unknown. Per-base qualities were not stored, and no clone one base away is much larger. TCRbeta CDR3 regions were amplified from genomic DNA by means of the immunoSEQ Assay, a bias-controlled multiplex PCR. In the source study's methods: Nucleated cell counts per sample were estimated from amplification of reference gene primers within the assay. To quantify the absolute abundance of each unique TCRbeta CDR3 rearrangement, sequence reads were collapsed and filtered. Productive Simpson clonality was computed per sample as the square root of Simpson's diversity index over productive rearrangements. Imported from immuneACCESS, the table was reduced by TCRdb to in-frame sequences with V and J called. These copies leave out some clones; in studies compared against another copy, an unresolved V gene accounts for under half, and the cause of the remainder is not known. The V and J calls and clone size come from that table; D and trimming were worked out from the DNA. The sample includes some 170,000 clones, with approximately 80% observed a single time. The ten largest clones take up 5% to 6% of the sample.

The data originate from a study of blood T cell repertoires in COVID-19 (dated by TCRdb to 2018 to 2020). Notes on the research overall: Collaborator samples came from the United States, Italy and Spain and covered acute and convalescent phases of COVID-19. The prospective study material was composed of cDNA or gDNA derived from T cells, B-cell-depleted T cells, or PBMCs. The dataset comprised deeply sampled blood TCRbeta repertoires from subjects exposed to, actively infected with, or recovered from COVID-19. The repertoires were made available in a free public database intended to serve as a resource for research on the immune response to SARS-CoV-2. The samples were drawn from the first 160 participants of the ongoing ImmuneRACE study and from about 1,200 subjects provided by 6 global collaborators. Nearly every sample came with metadata listing a de-identified subject ID, COVID-19 status, age in years and sex. Where HLA class I and class II types were available, the types were taken from metadata supplied by the sample provider, not from assay-based typing.

Participants in the prospective study were aged about 18 to 95 years, lived in 20 to 25 United States geographic areas, and enrolled through a virtual design. To assign participants to cohorts, the prospective study relied on clinical history that participants themselves reported in a screening survey and a study questionnaire. Recovered participants in ImmuneRACE Cohort 3 were defined by two consecutive negative NP/OP PCR tests, clearance by a healthcare professional, or resolution of symptoms. Mobile phlebotomists in the prospective study collected whole blood, serum and a nasopharyngeal or oropharyngeal swab from every participant. Prospective study participants could optionally give additional blood draws and questionnaires over an approximately two-month period. Before DNA extraction, blood samples from the prospective study were shipped at room temperature or frozen. The research as a whole found: How much clinical and demographic metadata was included differed by source and by participant, and the metadata was provided uncurated.

The germline V gene supplies CDR1 SNHLY and CDR2 FYNNEI. V loses 1 base at its end and J loses 5 bases; junction bases beyond the gene matches: 2. The CDR3 has 14 amino acids, counting the end cysteine and phenylalanine. The entry retains the CDR3 DNA only, 42 bases that are in frame from base 1. Input material: PBMCs or T cells enriched from blood (not recorded which). This chain is built from TRBV2 and TRBJ2-3; 8 central bases correspond to TRBD2. This TCR derives from a man between 35 and 55 years old who had recovered from COVID-19. The DNA sequence is as follows: TGTGCCAGCAGTGAAGGGGGACTAGGAGATACGCAGTATTTT. It is translated as CASSEGGLGDTQYF.